This T cell receptor beta chain was recorded in a study of post-analysis software for immune sequencing data (dated by TCRdb to between 2015 and 2017). Study-level background: Recorded disease courses included relapsing-remitting, secondary progressive and progressive-relapsing multiple sclerosis, with some patients lacking subtype annotation. The multiple sclerosis patient repertoires were compared with 11 previously published healthy control repertoires from donors aged about 6 to 28 years. A subset of samples was prepared in parallel using single-end sample barcoding, then pooled and co-amplified after Illumina adapter ligation. General study outcomes and caveats: Direct clustering with F measure showed strong co-clustering of samples prepared in the same batch, prompting a batch-effect correction. Significantly higher frequencies in patients than in controls were found for roughly 5 TRBV segments, including TRBV5-6, TRBV5-1 and TRBV20-1. The control group was slightly older than the multiple sclerosis patient group. Significantly lower normalized Chao1 diversity was found in multiple sclerosis patients than in controls, suggesting substantial peripheral T-cell clonal expansion.

V is clipped by 5 bases and J by 8 bases, and the sequence between their germline boundaries is 17 bases long. Taken from cysteine to phenylalanine, the CDR3 has 15 residues. The retained sequence is limited to the CDR3, 45 bases, with the frame set at the first base. CDR1 SGHRS and CDR2 YFSETQ were looked up in the germline V gene. As to this clonotype: Its antigen specificity is not known. No base qualities exist here, and no much larger clone lies one base off it.

TCR beta repertoires were profiled from peripheral blood of about a dozen young patients with multiple sclerosis to demonstrate the VDJtools post-analysis software. The multiple sclerosis patients were children and adolescents between roughly 6 and 16 years of age. Library preparation used PCR. Sequencing was performed on an Illumina HiSeq 2500. To reduce PCR and sequencing biases, unique molecular identifiers were built into the TCR beta cDNA libraries. Per 1 to 10 million input T cells, roughly 0.5 million cDNA molecules were obtained, such that each molecule approximated one T cell. The patient libraries were prepared and sequenced using the same protocol as the earlier healthy control dataset. Within a given batch, samples were prepared together, multiplexed and sequenced on the same HiSeq lane. The paper's processing steps were these. Raw barcoded reads were processed with MIGEC, discarding single-read molecular identifier groups before consensus assembly and CDR3 extraction. VDJtools was used for post-analysis of the clonotype tables, with diversity normalized by down-sampling every dataset to the smallest sample size. Repertoire overlap clustering matched CDR3 amino acid but not nucleotide sequences to correct batch-related cross-sample contamination. In TCRdb, the public reads were trimmed at Q25 with fastp and aligned with MiXCR, with productive beta chains retained. Each entry merges the rows of one CDR3 protein and shows their most common DNA and genes. What appears here as the V and J calls and clone size reflects TCRdb's work, not the paper's. The sample records about 560,000 distinct CDR3 sequences, 44% of which are singletons. The ten biggest clones cover 1.5% to 2% of the sample.

The chain joins TRBV5-1 to TRBJ1-6, with the D gene not confidently named. The receptor's source is a girl aged 10-17 years with multiple sclerosis. Material: blood. CDR3 loop: CASSLANPGDSPLHF. The nucleotides read TGCGCCAGCAGTTTAGCGAACCCCGGGGATTCACCCCTCCACTTT.